This T cell receptor (beta chain) was identified in a study of shared clonotypes between healthy human individuals. Study as a whole: Three plates were used per donor for CD4 naive, three for CD4 memory, two for CD8 naive and one for CD8 memory.

CD4+ cells underwent separation, giving CD45RA+ naive and CD45RA-negative memory subsets. The CDR3 runs to 16 residues. V lost 1 base and J lost 0, with 12 bases in between. Germline CDR1 reads GTSNPN; CDR2 reads SVGIG (reference sequence). Findings of the study overall: Some clonotypes were shared by all four sorted-subset donors, while others were not shared. The non-shared ones had lower generation probabilities than the shared ones. Roughly 5% of naive CD4 clonotypes were common to several donors.

Clones were sequenced by immunoSEQ multiplex PCR, and TCRdb holds only the in-frame ones, with some missing. The data hold a few million clones, with around 95% observed a single time. Worth noting for this clone: The antigen remains undetermined.

Sequences were obtained from naive CD4+ T cells sorted from blood. The sample's subset: CD45RA+ positively selected. The chain uses TRBV30 and TRBJ1-4; D perhaps matches TRBD1 (6 bases). This TCR came from a man younger than 35 in good health. The chain's CDR3 is CAWSAGQQATNEKLFF. The DNA for the CDR3 is TGTGCCTGGAGTGCTGGACAGCAAGCAACTAATGAAAAACTGTTTTTT.